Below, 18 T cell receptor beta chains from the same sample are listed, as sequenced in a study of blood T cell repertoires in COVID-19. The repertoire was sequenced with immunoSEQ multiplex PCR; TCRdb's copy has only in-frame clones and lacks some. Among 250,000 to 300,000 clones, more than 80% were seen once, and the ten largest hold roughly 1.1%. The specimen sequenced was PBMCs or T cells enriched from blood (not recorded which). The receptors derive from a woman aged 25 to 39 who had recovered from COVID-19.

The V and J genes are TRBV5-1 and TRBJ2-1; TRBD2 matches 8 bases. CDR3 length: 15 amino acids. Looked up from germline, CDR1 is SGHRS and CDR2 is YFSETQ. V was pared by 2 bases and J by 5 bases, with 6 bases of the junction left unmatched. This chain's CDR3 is CASSFPGGRDNEQFF. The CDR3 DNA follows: TGCGCCAGCAGCTTTCCGGGAGGGAGGGACAATGAGCAGTTCTTC.

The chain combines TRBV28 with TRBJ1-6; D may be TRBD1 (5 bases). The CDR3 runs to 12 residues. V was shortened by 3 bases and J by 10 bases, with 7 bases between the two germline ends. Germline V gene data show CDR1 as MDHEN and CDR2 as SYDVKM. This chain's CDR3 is CASSFRASPLHF. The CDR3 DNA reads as TGTGCCAGCAGTTTCAGGGCCTCACCCCTCCACTTT. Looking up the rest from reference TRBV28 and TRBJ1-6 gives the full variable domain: DVKVTQSSRYLVKRTGEKVFLECVQDMDHENMFWYRQDPGLGLRLIYFSYDVKMKEKGDIPEGYSVSREKKERFSLILESASTNQTSMYLCASSFRASPLHFGNGTRLTVT.

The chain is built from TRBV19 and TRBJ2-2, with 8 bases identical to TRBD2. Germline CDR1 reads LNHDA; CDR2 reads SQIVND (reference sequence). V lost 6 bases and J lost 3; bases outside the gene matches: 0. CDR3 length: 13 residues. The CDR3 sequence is CASRLADTGELFF. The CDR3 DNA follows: TGTGCCAGTAGACTAGCGGACACCGGGGAGCTGTTTTTT.

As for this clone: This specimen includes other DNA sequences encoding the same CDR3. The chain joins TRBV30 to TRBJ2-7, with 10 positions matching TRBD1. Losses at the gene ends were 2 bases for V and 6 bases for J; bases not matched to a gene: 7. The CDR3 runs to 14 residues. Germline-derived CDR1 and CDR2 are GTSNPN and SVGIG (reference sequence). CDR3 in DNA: TGTGCCTGGAGTATCAGACAGGGGGCGGTCGAGCAGTACTTC. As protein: CAWSIRQGAVEQYF.

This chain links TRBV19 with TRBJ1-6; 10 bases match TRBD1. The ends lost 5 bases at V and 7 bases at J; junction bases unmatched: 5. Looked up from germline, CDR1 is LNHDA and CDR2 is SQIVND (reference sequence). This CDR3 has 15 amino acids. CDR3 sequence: CASSPRTGGNSPLHF. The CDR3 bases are TGTGCCAGTAGTCCGAGGACAGGGGGAAATTCACCCCTCCACTTT.

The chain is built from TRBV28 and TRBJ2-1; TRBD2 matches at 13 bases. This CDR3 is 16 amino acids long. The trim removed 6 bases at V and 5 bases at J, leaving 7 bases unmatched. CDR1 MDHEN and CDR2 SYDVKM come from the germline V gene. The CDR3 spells CASRDRTSGRHNEQFF. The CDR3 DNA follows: TGTGCCAGCAGAGATAGGACTAGCGGGAGACACAATGAGCAGTTCTTC.

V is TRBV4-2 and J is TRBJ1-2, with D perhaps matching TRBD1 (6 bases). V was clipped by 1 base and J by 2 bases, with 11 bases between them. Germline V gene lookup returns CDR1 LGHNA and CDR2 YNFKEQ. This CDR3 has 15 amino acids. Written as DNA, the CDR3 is TGTGCCAGCAGCCAAGTACCAACAGGGAACTATGGCTACACCTTC. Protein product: CASSQVPTGNYGYTF.

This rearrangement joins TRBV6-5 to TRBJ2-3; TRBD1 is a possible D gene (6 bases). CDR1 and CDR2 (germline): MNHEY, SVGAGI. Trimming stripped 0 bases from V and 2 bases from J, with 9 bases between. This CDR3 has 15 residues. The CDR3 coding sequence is TGTGCCAGCAGTTACTCTGGACAGCACACAGATACGCAGTATTTT. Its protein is CASSYSGQHTDTQYF.

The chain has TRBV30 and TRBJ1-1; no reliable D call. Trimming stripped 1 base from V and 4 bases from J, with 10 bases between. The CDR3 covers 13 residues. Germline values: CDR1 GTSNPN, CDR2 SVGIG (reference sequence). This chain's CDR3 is CAWSASGFTEAFF. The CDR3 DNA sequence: TGTGCCTGGAGTGCATCGGGATTCACTGAAGCTTTCTTT.

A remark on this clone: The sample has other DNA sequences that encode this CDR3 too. CDR3 nucleotides: TGTGCCAGCAGTTCCACAGGGTGGGACACTGAAGCTTTCTTT. It translates to CASSSTGWDTEAFF. The rearrangement joins TRBV28 to TRBJ1-1, with a possible D match to TRBD1 (6 bases). CDR1 and CDR2 (germline): MDHEN, SYDVKM. V was clipped by 4 bases and J by 3 bases, with 12 bases between them. The CDR3 runs to 14 residues.

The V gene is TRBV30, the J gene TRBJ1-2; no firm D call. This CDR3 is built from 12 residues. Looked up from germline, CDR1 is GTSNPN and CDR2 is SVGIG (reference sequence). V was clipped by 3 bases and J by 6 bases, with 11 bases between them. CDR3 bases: TGTGCCTGGAGCCTTGGACTAGATGGCTACACCTTC. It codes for CAWSLGLDGYTF.

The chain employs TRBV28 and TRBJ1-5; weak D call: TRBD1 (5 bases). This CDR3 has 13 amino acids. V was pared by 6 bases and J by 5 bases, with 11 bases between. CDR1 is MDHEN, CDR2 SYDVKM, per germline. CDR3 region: CASRDTSDQPQHF. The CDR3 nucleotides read TGTGCCAGCAGGGACACCTCCGATCAGCCCCAGCATTTT.

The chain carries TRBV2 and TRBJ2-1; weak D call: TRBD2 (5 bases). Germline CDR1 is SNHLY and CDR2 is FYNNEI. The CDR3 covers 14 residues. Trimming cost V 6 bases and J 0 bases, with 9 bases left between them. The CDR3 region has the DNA TGTGCCAGCAGACTAGGCAGCTCCTACAATGAGCAGTTCTTC. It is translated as CASRLGSSYNEQFF.

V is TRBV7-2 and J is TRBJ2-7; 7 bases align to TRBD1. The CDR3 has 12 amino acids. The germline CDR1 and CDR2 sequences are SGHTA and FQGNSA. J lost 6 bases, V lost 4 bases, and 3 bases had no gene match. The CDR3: CASSSQGVEQYF. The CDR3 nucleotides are TGTGCCAGCAGCTCTCAGGGGGTCGAGCAGTACTTC.

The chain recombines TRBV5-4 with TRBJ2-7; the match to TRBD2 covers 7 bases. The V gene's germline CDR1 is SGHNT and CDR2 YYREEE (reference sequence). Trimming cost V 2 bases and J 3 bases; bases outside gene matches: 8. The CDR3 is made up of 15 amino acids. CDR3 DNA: TGTGCCAGCAGCTTAGACGTAGCGGGCCTCTACGAGCAGTACTTC. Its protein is CASSLDVAGLYEQYF.

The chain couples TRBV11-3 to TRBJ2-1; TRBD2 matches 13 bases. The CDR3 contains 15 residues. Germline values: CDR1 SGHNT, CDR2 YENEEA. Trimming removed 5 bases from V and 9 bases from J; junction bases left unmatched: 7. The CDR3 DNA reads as TGTGCCAGCAGCGAAGGACTAGCGGGAGCCCCTGAGCAGTTCTTC. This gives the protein CASSEGLAGAPEQFF.

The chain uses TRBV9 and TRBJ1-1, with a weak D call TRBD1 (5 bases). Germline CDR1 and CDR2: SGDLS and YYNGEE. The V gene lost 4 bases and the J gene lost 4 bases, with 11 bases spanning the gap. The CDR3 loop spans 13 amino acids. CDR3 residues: CASSPIGATEAFF. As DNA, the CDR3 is TGTGCCAGCAGCCCTATTGGGGCCACTGAAGCTTTCTTT.

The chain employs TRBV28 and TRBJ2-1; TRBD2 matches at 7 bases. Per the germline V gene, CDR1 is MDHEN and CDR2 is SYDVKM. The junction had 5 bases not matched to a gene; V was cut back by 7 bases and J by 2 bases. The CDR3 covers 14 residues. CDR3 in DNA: TGTGCCAGCAAGGGCGGGAGCCCCTACAATGAGCAGTTCTTC. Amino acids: CASKGGSPYNEQFF.